This T cell receptor (beta chain) was documented in a study of cytomegalovirus exposure and HLA in healthy donors. Study information: Genotyping showed roughly 86% of 398 donors falling in the Caucasian-associated ancestry cluster.

This clone was picked up one time. The CDR3 loop spans 15 amino acids. The germline gives CDR1 LNHDA, CDR2 SQIVND (reference sequence). V shed 9 bases and J shed 3 bases, with 18 bases lying between them. Both 60 Vbeta primers and 13 Jbeta primers went into the PCR. Sequenced by immunoSEQ multiplex PCR; TCRdb stores in-frame clones only, minus some. The data hold over 95,000 clones, with 77% observed a single time. Each donor was healthy, and each was a bone marrow donor. Each donor was nominally healthy when sampled (though unrecorded immune exposures were likely). Sample: PBMCs. The origin of this receptor is a man between 35 and 55 years old in good health and CMV-seropositive. The chain couples TRBV19 to TRBJ1-3, with unresolved D. CDR3 nucleotides: TGTGCCAGCAGCACCAGGAGGACTGGTGGAAACACCATATATTTT. Its protein product is CASSTRRTGGNTIYF.